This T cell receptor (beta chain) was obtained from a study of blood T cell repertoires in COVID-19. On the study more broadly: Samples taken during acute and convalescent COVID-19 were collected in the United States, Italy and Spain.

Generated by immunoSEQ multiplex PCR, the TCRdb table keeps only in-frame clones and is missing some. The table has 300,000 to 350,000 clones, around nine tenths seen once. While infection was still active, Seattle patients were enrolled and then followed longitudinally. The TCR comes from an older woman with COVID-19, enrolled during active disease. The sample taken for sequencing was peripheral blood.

The DNA of the CDR3 is TGTGCCAGCAAGGGACATCTCGGTGAAGCTTTCTTT. Translation gives CASKGHLGEAFF. The chain couples TRBV2 to TRBJ1-1; a weak D match, TRBD1 (6 bases). Looked up from germline, CDR1 is SNHLY and CDR2 is FYNNEI. The CDR3 extends over 12 amino acids. The V end lost 7 bases, the J end lost 7 bases, and 13 bases lay between the germline ends.